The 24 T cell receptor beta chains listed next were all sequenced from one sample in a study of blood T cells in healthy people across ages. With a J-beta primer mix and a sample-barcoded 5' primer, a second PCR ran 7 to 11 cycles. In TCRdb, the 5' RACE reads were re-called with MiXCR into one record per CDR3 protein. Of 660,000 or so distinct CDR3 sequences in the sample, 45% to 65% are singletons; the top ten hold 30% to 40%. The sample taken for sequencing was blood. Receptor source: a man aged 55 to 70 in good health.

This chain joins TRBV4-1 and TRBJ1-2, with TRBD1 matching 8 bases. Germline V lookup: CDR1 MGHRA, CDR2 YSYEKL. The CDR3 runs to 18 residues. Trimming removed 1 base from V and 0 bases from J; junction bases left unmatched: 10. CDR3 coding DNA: TGCGCCAGCAGCCAAGTTGGGGGTAGACAGGGGACTAACTATGGCTACACCTTC. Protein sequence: CASSQVGGRQGTNYGYTF.

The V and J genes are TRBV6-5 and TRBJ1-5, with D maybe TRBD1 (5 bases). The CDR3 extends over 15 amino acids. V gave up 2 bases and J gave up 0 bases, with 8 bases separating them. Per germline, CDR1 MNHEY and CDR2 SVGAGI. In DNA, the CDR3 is TGTGCCAGCAGTTACCCCAGGGATAGCAATCAGCCCCAGCATTTT. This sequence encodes CASSYPRDSNQPQHF.

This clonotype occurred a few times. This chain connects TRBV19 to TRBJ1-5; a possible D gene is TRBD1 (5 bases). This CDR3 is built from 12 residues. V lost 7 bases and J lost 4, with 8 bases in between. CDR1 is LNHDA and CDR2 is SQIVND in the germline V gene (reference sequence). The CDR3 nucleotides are TGTGCCAGTACCGGGGGAAATCAGCCCCAGCATTTT. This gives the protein CASTGGNQPQHF.

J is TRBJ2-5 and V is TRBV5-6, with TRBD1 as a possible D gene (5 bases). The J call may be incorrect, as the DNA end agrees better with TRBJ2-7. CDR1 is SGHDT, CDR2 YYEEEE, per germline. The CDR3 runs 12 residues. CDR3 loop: CASSSGITEQYF. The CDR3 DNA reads TGTGCCAGCAGCTCAGGGATCACCGAGCAGTACTTC.

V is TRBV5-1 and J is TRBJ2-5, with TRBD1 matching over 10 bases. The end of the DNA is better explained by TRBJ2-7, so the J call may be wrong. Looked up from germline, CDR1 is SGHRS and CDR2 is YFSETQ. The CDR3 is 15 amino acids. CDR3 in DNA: TGCGCCAGCGGTGAAAGACAGGGGGCGGCCTACGAGCAGTACTTC. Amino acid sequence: CASGERQGAAYEQYF.

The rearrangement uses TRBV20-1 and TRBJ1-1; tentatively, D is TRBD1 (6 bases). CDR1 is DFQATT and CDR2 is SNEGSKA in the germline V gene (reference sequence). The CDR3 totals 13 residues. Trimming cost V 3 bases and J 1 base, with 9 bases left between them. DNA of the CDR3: TGCAGTGCTAGTGGACAGCAGAACACTGAAGCTTTCTTT. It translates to CSASGQQNTEAFF.

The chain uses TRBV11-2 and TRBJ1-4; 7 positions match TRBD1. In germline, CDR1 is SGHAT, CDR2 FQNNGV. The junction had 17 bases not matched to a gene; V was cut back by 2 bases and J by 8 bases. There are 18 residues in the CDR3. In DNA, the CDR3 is TGTGCCAGCAGCTTACGGGCCGGGACAGTCCTTCGCGGCGAAAAACTGTTTTTT. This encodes CASSLRAGTVLRGEKLFF. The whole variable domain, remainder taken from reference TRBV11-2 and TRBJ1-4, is EAGVAQSPRYKIIEKRQSVAFWCNPISGHATLYWYQQILGQGPKLLIQFQNNGVVDDSQLPKDRFSAERLKGVDSTLKIQPAKLEDSAVYLCASSLRAGTVLRGEKLFFGSGTQLSVL.

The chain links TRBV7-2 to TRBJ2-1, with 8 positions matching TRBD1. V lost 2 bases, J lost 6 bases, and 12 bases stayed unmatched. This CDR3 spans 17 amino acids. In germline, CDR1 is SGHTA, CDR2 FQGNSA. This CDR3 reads CASSLLPYQGASNEQFF. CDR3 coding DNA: TGTGCCAGCAGCTTACTTCCGTATCAGGGGGCGAGCAATGAGCAGTTCTTC. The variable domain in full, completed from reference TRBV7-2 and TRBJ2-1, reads GAGVSQSPSNKVTEKGKDVELRCDPISGHTALYWYRQSLGQGLEFLIYFQGNSAPDKSGLPSDRFSAERTGGSVSTLTIQRTQQEDSAVYLCASSLLPYQGASNEQFFGPGTRLTVL.

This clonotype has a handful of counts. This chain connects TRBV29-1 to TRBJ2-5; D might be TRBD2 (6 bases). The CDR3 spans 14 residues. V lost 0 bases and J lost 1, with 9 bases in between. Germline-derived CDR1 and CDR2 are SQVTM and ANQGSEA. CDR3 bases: TGCAGCGTTGAAGACCCGGGGGTCCAAGAGACCCAGTACTTC. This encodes CSVEDPGVQETQYF. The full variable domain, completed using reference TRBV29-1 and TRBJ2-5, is SAVISQKPSRDICQRGTSLTIQCQVDSQVTMMFWYRQQPGQSLTLIATANQGSEATYESGFVIDKFPISRPNLTFSTLTVSNMSPEDSSIYLCSVEDPGVQETQYFGPGTRLLVL.

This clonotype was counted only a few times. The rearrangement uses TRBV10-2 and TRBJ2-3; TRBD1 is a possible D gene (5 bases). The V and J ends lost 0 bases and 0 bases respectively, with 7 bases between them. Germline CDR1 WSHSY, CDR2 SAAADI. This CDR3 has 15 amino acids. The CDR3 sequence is CASSESRQSTDTQYF. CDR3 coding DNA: TGCGCCAGCAGTGAGTCTAGACAGAGCACAGATACGCAGTATTTT.

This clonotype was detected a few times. CDR3: CASSVGSLGGGAGETQYF. The CDR3 region has the DNA TGTGCCAGCAGCGTAGGATCCCTAGGCGGGGGGGCCGGAGAGACCCAGTACTTC. This chain uses TRBV9 with TRBJ2-5; 9 bases align to TRBD2. The CDR3 loop spans 18 amino acids. Trimming removed 0 bases from V and 4 bases from J; junction bases left unmatched: 13. Germline-derived CDR1 and CDR2 are SGDLS and YYNGEE.

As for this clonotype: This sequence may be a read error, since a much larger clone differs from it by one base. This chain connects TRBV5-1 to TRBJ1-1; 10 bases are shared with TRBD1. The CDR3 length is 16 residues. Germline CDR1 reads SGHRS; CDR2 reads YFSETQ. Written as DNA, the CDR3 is TGCGCCAGCAGCACGGGGGACAGGGGACAGAACACTGTAGCTTTCTTT. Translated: CASSTGDRGQNTVAFF. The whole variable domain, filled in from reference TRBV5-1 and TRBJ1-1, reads KAGVTQTPRYLIKTRGQQVTLSCSPISGHRSVSWYQQTPGQGLQFLFEYFSETQRNKGNFPGRFSGRQFSNSRSEMNVSTLELGDSALYLCASSTGDRGQNTVAFFGQGTRLTVV.

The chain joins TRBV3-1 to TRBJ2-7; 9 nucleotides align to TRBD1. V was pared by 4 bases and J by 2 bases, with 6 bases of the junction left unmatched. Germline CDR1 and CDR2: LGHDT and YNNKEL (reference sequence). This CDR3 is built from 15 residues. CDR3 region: CASSPRDRATYEQYF. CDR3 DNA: TGTGCCAGCAGCCCCCGGGACAGGGCTACCTACGAGCAGTACTTC.

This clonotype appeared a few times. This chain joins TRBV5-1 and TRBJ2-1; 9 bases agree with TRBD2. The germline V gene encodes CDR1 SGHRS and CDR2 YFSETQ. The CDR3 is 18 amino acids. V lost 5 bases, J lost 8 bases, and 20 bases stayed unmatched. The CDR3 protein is CASRYSISVAGAEYEQFF. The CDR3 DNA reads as TGCGCCAGCAGATACTCCATCTCTGTAGCGGGGGCCGAGTATGAGCAGTTCTTC.

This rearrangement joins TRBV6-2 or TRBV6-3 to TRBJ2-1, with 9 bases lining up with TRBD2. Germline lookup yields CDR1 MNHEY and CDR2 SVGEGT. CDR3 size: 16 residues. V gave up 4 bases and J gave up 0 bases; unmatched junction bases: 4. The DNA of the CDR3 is TGTGCCAGCAGTTGTGTTAGCGGGAGCTCCTACAATGAGCAGTTCTTC. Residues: CASSCVSGSSYNEQFF.

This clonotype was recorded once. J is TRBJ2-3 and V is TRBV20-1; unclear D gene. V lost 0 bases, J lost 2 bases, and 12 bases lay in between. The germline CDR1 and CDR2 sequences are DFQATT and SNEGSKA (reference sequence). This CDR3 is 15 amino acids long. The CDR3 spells CSARDPRSTTDTQYF. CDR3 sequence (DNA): TGCAGTGCTAGAGATCCAAGGTCCACCACAGATACGCAGTATTTT.

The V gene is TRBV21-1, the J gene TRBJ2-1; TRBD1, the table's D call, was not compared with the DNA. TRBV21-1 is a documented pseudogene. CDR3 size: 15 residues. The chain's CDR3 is CASSKEDRVINEQFF. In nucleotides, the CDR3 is TGTGCCAGCAGCAAAGAGGACAGGGTGATCAATGAGCAGTTCTTC.

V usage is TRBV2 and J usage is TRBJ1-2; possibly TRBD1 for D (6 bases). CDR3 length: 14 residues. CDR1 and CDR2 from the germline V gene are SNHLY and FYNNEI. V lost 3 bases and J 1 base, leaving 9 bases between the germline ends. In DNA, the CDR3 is TGTGCCAGCAGTGAGCAGGGGATTAACTATGGCTACACCTTC. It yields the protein CASSEQGINYGYTF.

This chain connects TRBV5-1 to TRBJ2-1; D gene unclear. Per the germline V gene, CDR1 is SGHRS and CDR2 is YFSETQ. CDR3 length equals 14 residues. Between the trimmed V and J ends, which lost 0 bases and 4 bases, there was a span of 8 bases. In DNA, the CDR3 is TGCGCCAGCAGCTTGGGGGCAGAGTACAATGAGCAGTTCTTC. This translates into CASSLGAEYNEQFF.

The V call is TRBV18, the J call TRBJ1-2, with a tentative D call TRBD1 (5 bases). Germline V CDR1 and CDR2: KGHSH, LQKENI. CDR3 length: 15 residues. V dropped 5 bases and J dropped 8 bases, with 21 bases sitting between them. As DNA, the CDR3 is TGTGCCAGCTCATTACGGGACTGGCCCTTGGAAGGCTACACCTTC. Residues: CASSLRDWPLEGYTF.

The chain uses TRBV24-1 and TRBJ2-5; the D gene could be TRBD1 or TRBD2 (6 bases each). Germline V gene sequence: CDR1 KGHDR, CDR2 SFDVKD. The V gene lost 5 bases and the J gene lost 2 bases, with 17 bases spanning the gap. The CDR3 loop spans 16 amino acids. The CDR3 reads CATSAPGRGPQETQYF. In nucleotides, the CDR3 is TGTGCCACCAGTGCCCCAGGCCGGGGGCCACAAGAGACCCAGTACTTC.

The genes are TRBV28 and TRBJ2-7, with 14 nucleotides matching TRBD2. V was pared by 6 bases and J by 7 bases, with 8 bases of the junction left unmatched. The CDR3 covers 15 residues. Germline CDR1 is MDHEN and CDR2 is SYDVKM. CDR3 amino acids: CASRAEGLAGEEQYF. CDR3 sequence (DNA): TGTGCCAGCAGAGCGGAGGGACTAGCGGGGGAAGAGCAGTACTTC. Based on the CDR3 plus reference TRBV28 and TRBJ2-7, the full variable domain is DVKVTQSSRYLVKRTGEKVFLECVQDMDHENMFWYRQDPGLGLRLIYFSYDVKMKEKGDIPEGYSVSREKKERFSLILESASTNQTSMYLCASRAEGLAGEEQYFGPGTRLTVT.

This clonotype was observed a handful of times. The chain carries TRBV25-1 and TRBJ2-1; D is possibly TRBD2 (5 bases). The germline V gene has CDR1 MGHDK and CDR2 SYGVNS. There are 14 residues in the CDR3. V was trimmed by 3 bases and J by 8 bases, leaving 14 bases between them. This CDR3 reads CASSDVKGVDEQFF. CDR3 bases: TGTGCCAGCAGTGATGTTAAGGGAGTTGATGAGCAGTTCTTC.

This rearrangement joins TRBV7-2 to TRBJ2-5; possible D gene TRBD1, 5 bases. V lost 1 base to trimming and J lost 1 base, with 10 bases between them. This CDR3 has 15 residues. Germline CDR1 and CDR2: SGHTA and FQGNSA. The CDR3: CASSLGGRFQETQYF. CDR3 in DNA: TGTGCCAGCAGCTTAGGGGGCAGGTTCCAAGAGACCCAGTACTTC.